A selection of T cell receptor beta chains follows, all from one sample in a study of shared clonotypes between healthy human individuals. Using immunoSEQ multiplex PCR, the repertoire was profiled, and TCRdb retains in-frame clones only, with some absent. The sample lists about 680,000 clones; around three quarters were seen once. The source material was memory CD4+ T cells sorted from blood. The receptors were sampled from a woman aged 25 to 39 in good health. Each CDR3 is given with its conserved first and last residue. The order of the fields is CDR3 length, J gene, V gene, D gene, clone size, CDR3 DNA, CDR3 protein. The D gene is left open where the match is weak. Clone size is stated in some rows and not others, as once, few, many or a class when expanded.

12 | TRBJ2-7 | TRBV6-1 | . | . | TGTGCCAGCAACGGACCAGGGGACGAGCAGTACTTC | CASNGPGDEQYF
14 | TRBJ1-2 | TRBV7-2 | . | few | TGTGCCAGCAGCTTAGGCCAGGGAGACTATGGCTACACCTTC | CASSLGQGDYGYTF
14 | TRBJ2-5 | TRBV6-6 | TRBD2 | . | TGTGCCAGCGGACTAGCGGGAGTAAGGGAGACCCAGTACTTC | CASGLAGVRETQYF
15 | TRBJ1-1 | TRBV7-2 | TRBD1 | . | TGTGCCAGTATGACAGGGGGGTCTTGGAGGACTGAAGCTTTCTTT | CASMTGGSWRTEAFF
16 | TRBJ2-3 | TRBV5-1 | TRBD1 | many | TGCGCCAGCAGCTTAGGACAGGGGGCTTCCACAGATACGCAGTATTTT | CASSLGQGASTDTQYF
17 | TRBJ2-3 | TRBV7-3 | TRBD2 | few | TGTGCCAGCAGCCCCCACCTCCTTGGCGGGAGTACAGATACGCAGTATTTT | CASSPHLLGGSTDTQYF
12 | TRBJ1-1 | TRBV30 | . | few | TGTGCCTCTACCTTTGGGAGGACTGAAGCTTTCTTT | CASTFGRTEAFF
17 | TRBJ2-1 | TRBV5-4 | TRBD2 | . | TGTGCCAGCAGCTGGAGACTAGCGGCAAGCTCCTACAATGAGCAGTTCTTC | CASSWRLAASSYNEQFF
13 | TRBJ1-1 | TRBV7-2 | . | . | TGTGCCAGCAGCTTATGGGAACGGACGGAAGCTTTCTTT | CASSLWERTEAFF
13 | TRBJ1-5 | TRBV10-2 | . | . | TGCGCCAGCAGCGGCCAGGAGGTACAGCCCCAGCATTTT | CASSGQEVQPQHF
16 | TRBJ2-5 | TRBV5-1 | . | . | TGCGCCAGCAGCTTTTCCACGACAGGGAGGGGAGAGACCCAGTACTTC | CASSFSTTGRGETQYF
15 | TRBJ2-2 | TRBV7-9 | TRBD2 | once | TGTGCCAGCATCAAACTAGCGGGAGCGGCCGGGGAGCTGTTTTTT | CASIKLAGAAGELFF
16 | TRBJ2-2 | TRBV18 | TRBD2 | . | TGTGCCAGCTCACCTCGGACTAGCGGATACACCGGGGAGCTGTTTTTT | CASSPRTSGYTGELFF
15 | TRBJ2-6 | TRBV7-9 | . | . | TGTGCCAGCAGCCGTTACAGGGCTGGGGCCAACGTCCTGACTTTC | CASSRYRAGANVLTF
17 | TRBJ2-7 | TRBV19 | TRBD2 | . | TGTGCCAGTAGTATGACTAGCGGGAGGGATGGTGTCTACGAGCAGTACTTC | CASSMTSGRDGVYEQYF
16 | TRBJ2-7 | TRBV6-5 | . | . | TGTGCCAGCAGTTACTCGTGGACACTTAAGTCCTACGAGCAGTACTTC | CASSYSWTLKSYEQYF